What follows are 5 T cell receptor beta chains derived from one specimen sequenced in a study of blood T cell repertoires in COVID-19. Data came from immunoSEQ multiplex PCR; TCRdb stores just in-frame clones and leaves some out. The sample has about 250,000 clones; around 89% are singletons. The source material was PBMCs or T cells enriched from blood (not recorded which). The receptor source for this set is a woman aged 18-35 years who had recovered from COVID-19.

This clone was counted once. This chain links TRBV7-6 with TRBJ1-4; TRBD1 aligns across 9 bases. V shed 5 bases and J 6 bases; nucleotides not matched to a gene: 4. Germline V lookup: CDR1 SGHVS, CDR2 FNYEAQ. This CDR3 contains 14 residues. CDR3 DNA: TGTGCCAGCAGCCCACAGGGGGCCGATGAAAAACTGTTTTTT. Translating gives CASSPQGADEKLFF.

The chain is built from TRBV10-3 and TRBJ1-4, with 11 positions matching TRBD1. This CDR3 has 14 residues. J lost 7 bases, V lost 10 bases, and 8 bases had no gene match. Germline CDR1 and CDR2: ENHRY and SYGVKD. The CDR3 reads CATGQGASFEKLFF. The CDR3 nucleotides are TGTGCCACCGGACAGGGGGCATCCTTTGAAAAACTGTTTTTT.

The V and J genes are TRBV4-1 and TRBJ2-5, with TRBD1 as a possible D gene (5 bases). The CDR3 totals 15 residues. Per the germline V gene, CDR1 is MGHRA and CDR2 is YSYEKL. Trimming left V 0 bases short and J 4 bases short, with 12 bases between. The CDR3 protein is CASSQDYRGLETQYF. DNA of the CDR3: TGCGCCAGCAGCCAAGATTATAGGGGTCTAGAGACCCAGTACTTC.

The chain links TRBV3-1 (or the pseudogene TRBV3-2) to TRBJ2-3; the match to TRBD2 covers 16 bases. V shed 3 bases, J shed 9 bases, and the junction held 6 bases outside the gene matches. From germline, CDR1 is LGHDT and CDR2 YNNKEL (reference sequence). The CDR3 totals 16 residues. CDR3 protein: CASSQGTSGGVETQYF. The CDR3 coding sequence is TGTGCCAGCAGCCAGGGGACTAGCGGGGGGGTAGAGACGCAGTATTTT.

The V call is TRBV4-1, the J call TRBJ2-3; the match to TRBD2 covers 10 bases. CDR3 size: 18 residues. V trimming: 3 bases; J trimming: 2 bases; junction bases outside the gene matches: 11. The V gene's germline CDR1 is MGHRA and CDR2 YSYEKL. The CDR3 spells CASSQAGSGGAITDTQYF. CDR3 coding DNA: TGCGCCAGCAGCCAGGCCGGGAGCGGGGGGGCGATCACAGATACGCAGTATTTT.